The source of this T cell receptor delta chain is a study of γδ T cells in repeated Plasmodium falciparum infection. Across the study: Age- and gender-matched Australian children served as comparison for malaria-exposed Malian children. Samples were taken at baseline, before some infections, and 21 days after each. Malian gammadelta TCRs were studied during no-transmission periods and across acute malaria episodes.

This clone was counted many times. The protein held in TCRdb is that of a much larger clone and does not match this DNA's translation at residue 13, likely because of a read error; the protein shown is translated from the DNA. Gammadelta T cells were flow-sorted from PBMC into Vgamma9/Vdelta2+ and Vdelta2-negative populations for bulk analysis. TCRdb reanalysed the multiplex PCR reads via CATT. Of 75,000 to 95,000 delta-chain clones listed, over 0.75% are singletons. Germline CDR1 is GEAIGNYY and CDR2 is EKD. CDR3 length: 17 residues. Sequenced sample: gamma-delta T cells from blood. The clonotype originates from a pool of human donors (malaria-infected and uninfected, not separated). This sequence joins TRDV2 and TRDJ1, with 7 bases fitting TRDD3. The CDR3 spells CACDRMGGSPGTNKLIF. The CDR3, as DNA: TGTGCCTGCGACCGGATGGGGGGATCTCCGGGCACCAATAAACTCATCTTT.